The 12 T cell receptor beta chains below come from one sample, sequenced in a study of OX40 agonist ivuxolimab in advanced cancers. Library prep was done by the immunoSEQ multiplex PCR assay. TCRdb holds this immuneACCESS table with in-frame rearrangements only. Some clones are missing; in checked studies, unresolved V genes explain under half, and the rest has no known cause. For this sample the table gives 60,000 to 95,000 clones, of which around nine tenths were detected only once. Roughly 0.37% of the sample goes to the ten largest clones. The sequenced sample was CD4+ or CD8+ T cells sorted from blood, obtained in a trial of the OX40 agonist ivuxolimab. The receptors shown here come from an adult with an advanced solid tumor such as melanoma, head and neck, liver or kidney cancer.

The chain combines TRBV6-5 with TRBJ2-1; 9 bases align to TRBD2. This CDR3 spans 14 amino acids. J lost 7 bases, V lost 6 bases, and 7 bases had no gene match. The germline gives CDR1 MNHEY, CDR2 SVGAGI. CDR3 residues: CASSRGGARNEQFF. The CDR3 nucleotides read TGTGCCAGCAGCCGCGGGGGGGCAAGAAATGAGCAGTTCTTC.

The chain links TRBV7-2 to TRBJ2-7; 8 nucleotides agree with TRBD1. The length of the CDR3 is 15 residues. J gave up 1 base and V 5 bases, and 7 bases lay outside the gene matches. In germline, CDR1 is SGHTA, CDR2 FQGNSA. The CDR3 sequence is CASSLRQGRSYEQYF. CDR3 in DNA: TGTGCCAGCAGCCTAAGACAGGGGCGTTCCTACGAGCAGTACTTC.

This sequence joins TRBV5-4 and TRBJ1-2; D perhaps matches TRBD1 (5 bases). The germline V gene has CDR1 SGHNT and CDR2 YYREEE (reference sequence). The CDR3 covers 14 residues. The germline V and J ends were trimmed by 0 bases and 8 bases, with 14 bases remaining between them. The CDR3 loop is CASSLEGPAFGYTF. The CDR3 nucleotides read TGTGCCAGCAGCTTGGAGGGACCGGCATTCGGCTACACCTTC. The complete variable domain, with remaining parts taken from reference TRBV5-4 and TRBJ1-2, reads ETGVTQSPTHLIKTRGQQVTLRCSSQSGHNTVSWYQQALGQGPQFIFQYYREEENGRGNFPPRFSGLQFPNYSSELNVNALELDDSALYLCASSLEGPAFGYTFGSGTRLTVV.

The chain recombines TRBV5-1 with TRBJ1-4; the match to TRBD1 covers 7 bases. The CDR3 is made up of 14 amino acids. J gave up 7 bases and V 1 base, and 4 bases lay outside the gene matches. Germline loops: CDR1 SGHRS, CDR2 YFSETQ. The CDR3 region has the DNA TGCGCCAGCAGCTTGACGACAGGGACTGAAAAACTGTTTTTT. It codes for CASSLTTGTEKLFF.

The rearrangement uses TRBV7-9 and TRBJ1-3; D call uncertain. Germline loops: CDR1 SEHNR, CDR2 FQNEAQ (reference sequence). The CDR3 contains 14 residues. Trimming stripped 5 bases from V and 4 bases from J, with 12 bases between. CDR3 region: CASSIGRPGNTIYF. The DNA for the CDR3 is TGTGCCAGCAGCATCGGGAGGCCGGGAAACACCATATATTTT.

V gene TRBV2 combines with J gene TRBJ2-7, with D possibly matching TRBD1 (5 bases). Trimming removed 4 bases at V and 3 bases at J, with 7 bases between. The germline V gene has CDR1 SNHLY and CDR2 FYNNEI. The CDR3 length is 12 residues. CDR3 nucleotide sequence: TGTGCCAGCAGTGGCGACAGCTACGAGCAGTACTTC. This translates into CASSGDSYEQYF. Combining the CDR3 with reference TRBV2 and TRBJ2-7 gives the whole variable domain EPEVTQTPSHQVTQMGQEVILRCVPISNHLYFYWYRQILGQKVEFLVSFYNNEISEKSEIFDDQFSVERPDGSNFTLKIRSTKLEDSAMYFCASSGDSYEQYFGPGTRLTVT.

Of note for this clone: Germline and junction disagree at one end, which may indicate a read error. CDR3 DNA: TGTGCCTGGAGTACTCCGGGACTAACCCCACTTTTC. Its protein product is CAWSTPGLTPLF. The chain links TRBV30 to TRBJ2-7; TRBD2 aligns across 7 bases. CDR1 and CDR2 from the germline V gene are GTSNPN and SVGIG (reference sequence). The CDR3 covers 12 residues.

CDR3 nucleotides: TGCGCCAGCAGCCAAGGTCTATCGAGGGGGAACCCCGATAATGAAAAACTGTTTTTT. Translation gives CASSQGLSRGNPDNEKLFF. This chain links TRBV4-1 with TRBJ1-4; D may be TRBD1 (6 bases). V lost 1 base, J lost 4 bases, and 22 bases lay in between. This CDR3 is built from 19 residues. Germline lookup yields CDR1 MGHRA and CDR2 YSYEKL.

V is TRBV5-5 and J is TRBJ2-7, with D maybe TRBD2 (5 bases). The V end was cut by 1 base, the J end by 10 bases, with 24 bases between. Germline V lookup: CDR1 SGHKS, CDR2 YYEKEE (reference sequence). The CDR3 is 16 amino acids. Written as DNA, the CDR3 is TGTGCCAGCAGCTTGAACCGGGATTGGGATAGCCTCCTTCAGTACTTC. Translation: CASSLNRDWDSLLQYF.

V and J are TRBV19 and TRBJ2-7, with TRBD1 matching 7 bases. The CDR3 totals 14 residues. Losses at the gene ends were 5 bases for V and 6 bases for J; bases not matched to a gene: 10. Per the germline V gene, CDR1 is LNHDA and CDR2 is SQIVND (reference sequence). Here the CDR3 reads CASSGWGQPSEQYF. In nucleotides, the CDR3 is TGTGCCAGTAGTGGGTGGGGACAGCCAAGCGAGCAGTACTTC.

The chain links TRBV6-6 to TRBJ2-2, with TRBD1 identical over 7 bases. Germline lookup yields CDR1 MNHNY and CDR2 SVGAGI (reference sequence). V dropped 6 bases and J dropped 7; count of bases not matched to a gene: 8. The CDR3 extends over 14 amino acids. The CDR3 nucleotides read TGTGCCAGCAGCTATGACAGGGAGATCGGGGAGCTGTTTTTT. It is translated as CASSYDREIGELFF.

In DNA form, the CDR3 reads TGCGCCAGCAGCCAAGACAGGGGAGCTCCTGGGGCCAACGTCCTGACTTTC. As protein: CASSQDRGAPGANVLTF. The chain is built from TRBV4-3 and TRBJ2-6, with D perhaps TRBD1 (6 bases). The CDR3 extends over 17 amino acids. The germline CDR1 and CDR2 sequences are LGHNA and YSLEER. V gave up 0 bases and J gave up 2 bases, with 11 bases separating them.